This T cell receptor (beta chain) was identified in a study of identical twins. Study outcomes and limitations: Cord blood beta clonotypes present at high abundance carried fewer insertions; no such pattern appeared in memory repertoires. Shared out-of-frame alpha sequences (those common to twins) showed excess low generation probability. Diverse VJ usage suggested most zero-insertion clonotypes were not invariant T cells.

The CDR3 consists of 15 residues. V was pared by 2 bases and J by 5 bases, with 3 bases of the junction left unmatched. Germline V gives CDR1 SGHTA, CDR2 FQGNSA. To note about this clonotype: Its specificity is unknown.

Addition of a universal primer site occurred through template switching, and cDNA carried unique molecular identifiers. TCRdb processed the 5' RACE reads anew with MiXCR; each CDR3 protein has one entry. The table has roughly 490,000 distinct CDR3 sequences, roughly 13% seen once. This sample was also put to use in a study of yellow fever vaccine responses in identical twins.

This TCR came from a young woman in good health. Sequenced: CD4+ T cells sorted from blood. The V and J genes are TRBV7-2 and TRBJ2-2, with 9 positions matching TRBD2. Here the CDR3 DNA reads TGTGCCAGCAGCTTAATCACTAGCGGGACCGGGGAGCTGTTTTTT. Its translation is CASSLITSGTGELFF.